This TCR beta chain was captured by sequencing in a study of blood T cells in healthy people across ages. Through a sample-barcoded 5' primer and a J-beta primer mix, a second PCR was run for about 6 to 12 cycles. In TCRdb, the 5' RACE reads were re-called with MiXCR into one record per CDR3 protein. This table has about 930,000 distinct CDR3 sequences, 25% to 35% appearing once. This clonotype showed up just a few times. CDR1 is SGHTA and CDR2 is FQGNSA in the germline V gene. Trimming removed 8 bases from V and 2 bases from J, with 20 bases in between. This CDR3 is 16 amino acids long. These records were also assigned to another study, of T cells of mothers and their children.

Sequencing used blood. This chain uses TRBV7-2 with TRBJ2-3, with D maybe TRBD1 (6 bases). This TCR was sampled from a woman aged 40 to 50 in good health. The CDR3 DNA reads TGTGCCAGCGCGCACAGGGCCATTCTTCCCACAGATACGCAGTATTTT. It is translated as CASAHRAILPTDTQYF. The complete variable domain, with remaining parts taken from reference TRBV7-2 and TRBJ2-3, reads GAGVSQSPSNKVTEKGKDVELRCDPISGHTALYWYRQSLGQGLEFLIYFQGNSAPDKSGLPSDRFSAERTGGSVSTLTIQRTQQEDSAVYLCASAHRAILPTDTQYFGPGTRLTVL.